Following are 21 T cell receptor beta chains from one sample sequenced in a study of T cell changes during pregnancy in multiple sclerosis. Sequenced by immunoSEQ multiplex PCR; TCRdb stores in-frame clones only, minus some. The table lists about 53,000 clones, 80% to 95% of them singletons. The sample here was CD4+ T cells from peripheral blood mononuclear cells, taken in the third trimester of pregnancy. The receptors were sampled from a female donor with multiple sclerosis, enrolled in a pregnancy study.

The chain employs TRBV19 and TRBJ1-1, with D possibly TRBD1 on 6 matching bases. Trimming cost V 4 bases and J 1 base, with 10 bases left between them. This CDR3 contains 14 residues. Germline V gene sequence: CDR1 LNHDA, CDR2 SQIVND (reference sequence). The CDR3 spells CASSRYRENTEAFF. Here the CDR3 DNA reads TGTGCCAGTAGTAGATACAGGGAGAACACTGAAGCTTTCTTT.

V gene TRBV6-1 combines with J gene TRBJ2-3, with a possible D match to TRBD1 (6 bases). Trimming cost V 4 bases and J 4 bases, with 15 bases left between them. The CDR3 length is 15 residues. Germline V gene lookup returns CDR1 MNHNS and CDR2 SASEGT. In DNA form, the CDR3 reads TGTGCCAGCAGTGCTAAGCCAGGGGATCCAGATACGCAGTATTTT. This sequence encodes CASSAKPGDPDTQYF.

The chain links TRBV19 to TRBJ2-2; perhaps TRBD1 as D (6 bases). The length of the CDR3 is 14 residues. Germline CDR1 is LNHDA and CDR2 is SQIVND (reference sequence). V lost 9 bases and J 5 bases, leaving 16 bases between the germline ends. The CDR3 reads CASTRTALTGELFF. CDR3 coding DNA: TGTGCCAGCACACGGACAGCCCTAACCGGGGAGCTGTTTTTT.

The chain uses TRBV7-3 and TRBJ2-3; D remains ambiguous. The CDR3 consists of 15 residues. From germline, CDR1 is SGHTA and CDR2 FQGTGA. Trimming took off 1 base at V and 2 bases at J, with 10 bases between the two ends. CDR3 in DNA: TGTGCCAGCAGCTTAAGAGAATCCTCCACAGATACGCAGTATTTT. As protein: CASSLRESSTDTQYF. Variable domain in full (rest from reference TRBV7-3 and TRBJ2-3): GAGVSQTPSNKVTEKGKYVELRCDPISGHTALYWYRQSLGQGPEFLIYFQGTGAADDSGLPNDRFFAVRPEGSVSTLKIQRTERGDSAVYLCASSLRESSTDTQYFGPGTRLTVL.

V usage is TRBV7-8 and J usage is TRBJ1-1; 10 bases align to TRBD1. The trim removed 1 base at V and 8 bases at J, leaving 1 base unmatched. Germline V gives CDR1 SGHVS, CDR2 FQNEAQ. The CDR3 loop spans 13 amino acids. CDR3 sequence reads: CASSLGQGAEAFF. The CDR3 nucleotides read TGTGCCAGCAGCTTAGGACAGGGGGCCGAAGCTTTCTTT.

The chain uses TRBV2 and TRBJ2-7, with D possibly matching TRBD1 (8 bases). From germline, CDR1 is SNHLY and CDR2 FYNNEI. This CDR3 contains 15 residues. V lost 6 bases and J lost 2, with 17 bases in between. The DNA of the CDR3 is TGTGCCAGCAGCACTACAGGGGGGGGGACCTACGAGCAGTACTTC. This codes for CASSTTGGGTYEQYF.

This chain uses TRBV18 with TRBJ1-1; D is unresolved. V lost 4 bases and J 1 base, leaving 7 bases between the germline ends. Per the germline V gene, CDR1 is KGHSH and CDR2 is LQKENI. CDR3 size: 13 residues. CDR3 amino acids: CASSLNRNTEAFF. CDR3 nucleotides: TGTGCCAGCTCACTCAACAGGAACACTGAAGCTTTCTTT.

The rearrangement links TRBV7-8 to TRBJ1-5; unclear D gene. The germline CDR1 and CDR2 sequences are SGHVS and FQNEAQ. Deletions cut 5 bases from V and 1 base from J, with 12 bases between. The CDR3 extends over 15 amino acids. The CDR3 DNA sequence: TGTGCCAGCAGCCCGGGATCGGGGAGCAATCAGCCCCAGCATTTT. Amino acids: CASSPGSGSNQPQHF.

The chain carries TRBV7-3 and TRBJ1-1; a possible D gene is TRBD1 (6 bases). CDR3 length: 15 amino acids. Per the germline V gene, CDR1 is SGHTA and CDR2 is FQGTGA. Deletions cut 5 bases from V and 4 bases from J, with 17 bases between. This CDR3 is CASSLGGGLRTEAFF. For the CDR3, the DNA is TGTGCCAGCAGCCTAGGGGGGGGGCTACGCACTGAAGCTTTCTTT.

The rearrangement joins TRBV10-2 to TRBJ1-4; D not certain. Per germline, CDR1 WSHSY and CDR2 SAAADI. V lost 6 bases and J lost 5, with 4 bases in between. The CDR3 consists of 11 residues. CDR3 amino acids: CASRLNEKLFF. For the CDR3, the DNA is TGCGCCAGCAGGTTAAATGAAAAACTGTTTTTT.

This chain links TRBV4-2 with TRBJ2-1; 7 bases match TRBD1. The CDR3 is made up of 16 amino acids. V dropped 4 bases and J dropped 1; count of bases not matched to a gene: 7. Per the germline V gene, CDR1 is LGHNA and CDR2 is YNFKEQ. The CDR3 here is CASSPIRGRSYNEQFF. Written as DNA, the CDR3 is TGTGCCAGCAGCCCTATAAGGGGGCGGTCCTACAATGAGCAGTTCTTC.

The genes are TRBV4-1 and TRBJ2-7; D is perhaps TRBD2 (5 bases). CDR1 is MGHRA and CDR2 is YSYEKL in the germline V gene. CDR3 length: 14 residues. The V gene lost 3 bases and the J gene lost 6 bases, with 15 bases spanning the gap. As DNA, the CDR3 is TGCGCCAGCAGCCACTTACCTGGACTGGTCGAGCAGTACTTC. Its protein product is CASSHLPGLVEQYF.

The rearrangement joins TRBV21-1 to TRBJ2-7; TRBD1 was called by the table and not checked on the DNA. TRBV21-1 is a pseudogene segment. The CDR3 length is 18 residues. Here the CDR3 DNA reads TGTGCCAGCAGCAAACCCCAACAGGCTAAAGAAAATCCCTACGAGCAGTACTTC. This translates into CASSKPQQAKENPYEQYF.

This clone was seen only once. The V call is TRBV6-4, the J call TRBJ1-2; perhaps TRBD1 as D (5 bases). Germline V gene sequence: CDR1 MRHNA, CDR2 SNTAGT. The CDR3 loop spans 15 amino acids. V dropped 6 bases and J dropped 6 bases, with 20 bases sitting between them. This CDR3 is CASRAVDSGWHGYTF. The CDR3 DNA is TGTGCCAGCAGAGCTGTAGACAGCGGGTGGCATGGCTACACCTTC.

V gene TRBV2 combines with J gene TRBJ1-3; D is perhaps TRBD1 (5 bases). This CDR3 comprises 13 residues. From germline, CDR1 is SNHLY and CDR2 FYNNEI. V lost 4 bases to trimming and J lost 8 bases, with 12 bases between them. CDR3 sequence (DNA): TGTGCCAGCAGTGCTGGTGGCAGGGACACCATATATTTT. This codes for CASSAGGRDTIYF.

V is TRBV19 and J is TRBJ1-1; D may be TRBD1 (5 bases). V lost 3 bases, J lost 3 bases, and 14 bases lay in between. Germline CDR1 LNHDA, CDR2 SQIVND (reference sequence). The CDR3 covers 15 residues. The CDR3 here is CASSIQGLGDTEAFF. CDR3 bases: TGTGCCAGTAGTATTCAGGGATTAGGGGACACTGAAGCTTTCTTT. The full variable domain, its missing parts supplied by reference TRBV19 and TRBJ1-1, is DGGITQSPKYLFRKEGQNVTLSCEQNLNHDAMYWYRQDPGQGLRLIYYSQIVNDFQKGDIAEGYSVSREKKESFPLTVTSAQKNPTAFYLCASSIQGLGDTEAFFGQGTRLTVV.

As to this clone: At one end the junction does not follow the germline gene, possibly because of a read error. The chain joins TRBV7-9 to TRBJ1-2; maybe TRBD1 (5 bases). The germline gives CDR1 SEHNR, CDR2 FQNEAQ (reference sequence). This CDR3 comprises 14 residues. Here the CDR3 DNA reads TGTGCCAGCAGCGTAGCCCAGGGTATGGATGGCTACACCTTC. As protein: CASSVAQGMDGYTF.

This chain connects TRBV4-1 to TRBJ2-5; 11 bases agree with TRBD2. Germline CDR1 is MGHRA and CDR2 is YSYEKL. The V gene end was trimmed by 2 bases and the J gene end by 2 bases; junction bases not matched to a gene: 1. The CDR3 is made up of 15 amino acids. The CDR3, as DNA: TGCGCCAGCAGCCAAACTAGCGGGGGTCAAGAGACCCAGTACTTC. Its protein is CASSQTSGGQETQYF.

This rearrangement joins TRBV27 to TRBJ2-1, with D uncertain. CDR1 and CDR2 (germline): MNHEY, SMNVEV (reference sequence). The V end lost 6 bases, the J end lost 0 bases, and 3 bases lay between the germline ends. CDR3 length: 12 residues. This CDR3 is CASSHSYNEQFF. CDR3 bases: TGTGCCAGCAGCCACTCCTACAATGAGCAGTTCTTC.

This chain connects TRBV19 to TRBJ1-1, with 9 bases lining up with TRBD1. Per the germline V gene, CDR1 is LNHDA and CDR2 is SQIVND (reference sequence). After removal of 9 bases from V and 5 bases from J, the junction contained 13 bases not matched to a gene. The CDR3 spans 15 residues. The CDR3 DNA is TGTGCCAGCAGATTAACAGGGGGCGCGAGGACTGAAGCTTTCTTT. Amino acid sequence: CASRLTGGARTEAFF.

This CDR3 is CAWSVLQVVNTEAFF. DNA for the CDR3: TGTGCCTGGAGTGTACTACAGGTTGTGAACACTGAAGCTTTCTTT. The rearrangement joins TRBV30 to TRBJ1-1; weak D call: TRBD1 (5 bases). V gave up 0 bases and J gave up 0 bases, with 11 bases separating them. Looked up from germline, CDR1 is GTSNPN and CDR2 is SVGIG (reference sequence). This CDR3 is built from 15 residues. Full variable domain (remainder filled in from reference TRBV30 and TRBJ1-1): SQTIHQWPATLVQPVGSPLSLECTVEGTSNPNLYWYRQAAGRGLQLLFYSVGIGQISSEVPQNLSASRPQDRQFILSSKKLLLSDSGFYLCAWSVLQVVNTEAFFGQGTRLTVV.